The clone carrying this T cell receptor beta chain occurred a few times. Its antigen is as yet unknown. The CDR3 is 13 residues long. CDR1 is KGHDR and CDR2 is SFDVKD in the germline V gene. The V end was cut by 4 bases, the J end by 4 bases, with 9 bases between. The data are from a study of T cells in Graves' hyperthyroidism and ophthalmopathy. Regarding the study as a whole: Blood shared most expanded thyroid clonotypes above 0.001.

Authors of the study amplified TCR beta CDR3 regions from RNA transcripts. First-round RT-PCR of the TCR CDR3 relied on the HTBI primer set. In TCRdb, the multiplex PCR reads were re-called with MiXCR into one record per CDR3 protein. The sample records around 580,000 distinct CDR3 sequences, more than 45% being singletons. The rearrangement links TRBV24-1 to TRBJ2-5; D call uncertain. The source of this sequence is a woman in her late teens or twenties with Graves' hyperthyroidism. The sample consisted of peripheral blood or thyroid tissue (not recorded which). The CDR3 region is CATSENRRETQYF. CDR3 bases: TGTGCCACCAGTGAAAACAGACGAGAGACCCAGTACTTC.